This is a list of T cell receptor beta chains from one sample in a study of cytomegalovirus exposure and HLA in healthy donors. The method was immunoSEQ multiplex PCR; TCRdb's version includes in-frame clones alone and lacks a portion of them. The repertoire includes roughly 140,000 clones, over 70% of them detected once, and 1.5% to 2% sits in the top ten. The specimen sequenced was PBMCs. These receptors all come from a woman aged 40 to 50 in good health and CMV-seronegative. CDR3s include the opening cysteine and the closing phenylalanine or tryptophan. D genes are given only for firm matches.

CASSWRTGMNTEAFF | TRBD1 | 15 | TRBJ1-1 | TRBV5-6
CASRDLRDRVYEQYF | TRBD1 | 15 | TRBJ2-7 | TRBV19
CAISESDIGGHEQFF | - | 15 | TRBJ2-1 | TRBV10-3
CASSLGGQGPPVFF | TRBD1 | 14 | TRBJ2-7 | TRBV5-1
CASSGLAGDTDTQYF | TRBD2 | 15 | TRBJ2-3 | TRBV6-5
CASSFVRSGQGRVAFF | TRBD1 | 16 | TRBJ1-1 | TRBV28
CASSLGQATEAFF | TRBD1 | 13 | TRBJ1-1 | TRBV28
CASSEPGLAGGSTQYF | TRBD2 | 16 | TRBJ2-3 | TRBV10-1
CASSFDRGGGQPQHF | TRBD1 | 15 | TRBJ1-5 | TRBV5-1
CASKRPGLADRNTGELFF | TRBD2 | 18 | TRBJ2-2 | TRBV10-2
CASSEPTGPRETQYF | TRBD1 | 15 | TRBJ2-5 | TRBV25-1
CASSLQGAGRQPQHF | TRBD1 | 15 | TRBJ1-5 | TRBV6-5
CASSLGGGESGNTIYF | - | 16 | TRBJ1-3 | TRBV11-2
CASSLGGGAGRGYGYTF | - | 17 | TRBJ1-2 | TRBV5-4
CASSFGPGEQYF | - | 12 | TRBJ2-7 | TRBV7-9
CASSSPGLAATGELFF | TRBD2 | 16 | TRBJ2-2 | TRBV7-7
CASSLPASGTGELFF | - | 15 | TRBJ2-2 | TRBV5-1
CASSLGQGARNEQFF | TRBD1 | 15 | TRBJ2-1 | TRBV5-4
CSVEALRTEAFF | - | 12 | TRBJ1-1 | TRBV29-1
CASSKPCRNNQPQHF | - | 15 | TRBJ1-5 | TRBV21-1
CASSEPHRGSNQPQHF | TRBD1 | 16 | TRBJ1-5 | TRBV6-1
CASSLAAGWGFTDTQYF | - | 17 | TRBJ2-3 | TRBV7-6
CASSSGQSNYGYTF | - | 14 | TRBJ1-2 | TRBV7-9
CASSPRGPLDEQYF | TRBD1 | 14 | TRBJ2-7 | TRBV7-9
CASSIRGAGNTIYF | - | 14 | TRBJ1-3 | TRBV19
CAIRDTLPPYEQYF | - | 14 | TRBJ2-7 | TRBV10-3
CASSLTASNQPQHF | - | 14 | TRBJ1-5 | TRBV6-1
CASRARGPSSTDTQYF | - | 16 | TRBJ2-3 | TRBV28
CASRPTGEDYGYTF | TRBD1 | 14 | TRBJ1-2 | TRBV6-1
CASSTGQDSPLHF | TRBD1 | 13 | TRBJ1-6 | TRBV5-1
CASSIDRDRANYGYTF | TRBD1 | 16 | TRBJ1-2 | TRBV27
CASSGQGASVAYTF | TRBD1 | 14 | TRBJ1-2 | TRBV13
CASSRRDRNSNQPQHF | - | 16 | TRBJ1-5 | TRBV7-8
CASSLSHRGSQPQHF | - | 15 | TRBJ1-5 | TRBV28
CAWSELYGYTF | - | 11 | TRBJ1-2 | TRBV30
CATSRDFTRPARDNEQFF | - | 18 | TRBJ2-1 | TRBV15
CASSSGTGNTYGYTF | TRBD1 | 15 | TRBJ1-2 | TRBV7-8